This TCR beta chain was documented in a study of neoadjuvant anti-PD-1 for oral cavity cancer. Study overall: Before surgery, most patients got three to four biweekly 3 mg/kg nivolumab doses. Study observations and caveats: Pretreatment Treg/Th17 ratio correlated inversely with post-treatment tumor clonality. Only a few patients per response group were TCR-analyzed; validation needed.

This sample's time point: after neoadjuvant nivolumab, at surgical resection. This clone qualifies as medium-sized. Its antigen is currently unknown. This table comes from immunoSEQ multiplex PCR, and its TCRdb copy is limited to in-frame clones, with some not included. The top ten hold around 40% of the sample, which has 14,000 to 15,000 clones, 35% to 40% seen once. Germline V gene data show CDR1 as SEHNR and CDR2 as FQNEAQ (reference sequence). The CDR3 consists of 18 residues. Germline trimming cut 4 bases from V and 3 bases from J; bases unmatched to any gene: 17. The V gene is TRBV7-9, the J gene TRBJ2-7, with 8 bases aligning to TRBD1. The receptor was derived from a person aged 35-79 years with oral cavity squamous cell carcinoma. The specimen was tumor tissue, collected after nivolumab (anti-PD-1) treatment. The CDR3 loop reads CASSSALGTGGLDYEQYF. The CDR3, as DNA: TGTGCCAGCAGCTCAGCTCTGGGGACAGGAGGTTTGGACTACGAGCAGTACTTC.